What follows describes a single T cell receptor (beta chain). This entry comes from a study of blood T cell repertoires in COVID-19. The wider study: Acute-phase and convalescent COVID-19 samples originated in the United States, Italy and Spain. The analysed material was cDNA or gDNA that came from T cells, B-cell-depleted T cells, or PBMCs.

The V end lost 1 base, the J end lost 6 bases, and 6 bases lay between the germline ends. This CDR3 region has 13 residues. Per germline, CDR1 LNHNV and CDR2 YYDKDF (reference sequence). Generated by immunoSEQ multiplex PCR, the TCRdb table keeps only in-frame clones and is missing some. The sample lists hundreds of thousands of clones, 90% occurring once. The clonotype comes from a man between 45 and 60 years old who had been exposed to COVID-19. Specimen: PBMCs or T cells enriched from blood (not recorded which). The chain uses TRBV15 and TRBJ2-2; no clear D gene. CDR3 sequence (DNA): TGTGCCACCAGCAGAGGGAGACCCGGGGAGCTGTTTTTT. Encoded protein: CATSRGRPGELFF.